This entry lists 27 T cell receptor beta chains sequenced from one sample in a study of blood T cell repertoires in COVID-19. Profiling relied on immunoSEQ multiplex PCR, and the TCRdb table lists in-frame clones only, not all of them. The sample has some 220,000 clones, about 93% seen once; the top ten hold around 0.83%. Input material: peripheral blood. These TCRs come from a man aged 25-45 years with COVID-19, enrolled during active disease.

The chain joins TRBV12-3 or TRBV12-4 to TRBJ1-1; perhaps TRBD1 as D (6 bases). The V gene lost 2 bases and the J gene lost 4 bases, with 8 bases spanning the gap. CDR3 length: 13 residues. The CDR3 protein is CASSLTGSTEAFF. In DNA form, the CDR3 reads TGTGCCAGCAGTTTAACAGGGAGCACTGAAGCTTTCTTT.

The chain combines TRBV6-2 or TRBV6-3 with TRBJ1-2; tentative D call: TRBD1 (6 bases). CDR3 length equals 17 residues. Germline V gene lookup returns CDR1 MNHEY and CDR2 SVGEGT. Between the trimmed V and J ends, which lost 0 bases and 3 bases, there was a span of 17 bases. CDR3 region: CASSYSSGGPTYYGYTF. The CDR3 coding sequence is TGTGCCAGCAGTTACTCGTCGGGGGGCCCCACTTACTATGGCTACACCTTC.

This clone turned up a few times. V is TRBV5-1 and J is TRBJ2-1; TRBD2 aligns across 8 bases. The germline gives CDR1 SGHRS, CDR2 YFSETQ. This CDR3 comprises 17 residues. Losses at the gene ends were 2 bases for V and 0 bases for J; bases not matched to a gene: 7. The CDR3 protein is CASSFNGGASSYNEQFF. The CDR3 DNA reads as TGCGCCAGCAGCTTCAACGGGGGGGCGAGCTCCTACAATGAGCAGTTCTTC.

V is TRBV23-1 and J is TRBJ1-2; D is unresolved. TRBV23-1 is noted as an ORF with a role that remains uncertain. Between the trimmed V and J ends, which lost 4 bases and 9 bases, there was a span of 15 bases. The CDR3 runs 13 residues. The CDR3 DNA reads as TGCGCCAGCAGTCCCCTCCCCCTAACGAGCTACACCTTC. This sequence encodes CASSPLPLTSYTF.

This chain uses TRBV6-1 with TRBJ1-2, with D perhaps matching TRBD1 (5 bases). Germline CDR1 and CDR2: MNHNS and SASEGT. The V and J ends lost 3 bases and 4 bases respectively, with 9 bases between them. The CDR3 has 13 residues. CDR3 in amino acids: CASSDGGIYGYTF. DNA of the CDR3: TGTGCCAGCAGTGACGGGGGGATCTATGGCTACACCTTC.

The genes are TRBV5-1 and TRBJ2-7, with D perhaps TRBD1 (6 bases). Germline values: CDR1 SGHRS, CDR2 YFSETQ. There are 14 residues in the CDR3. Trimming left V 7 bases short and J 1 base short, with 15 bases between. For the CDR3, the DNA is TGCGCCAGCGCGATCGGGACACCTTCCTACGAGCAGTACTTC. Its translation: CASAIGTPSYEQYF.

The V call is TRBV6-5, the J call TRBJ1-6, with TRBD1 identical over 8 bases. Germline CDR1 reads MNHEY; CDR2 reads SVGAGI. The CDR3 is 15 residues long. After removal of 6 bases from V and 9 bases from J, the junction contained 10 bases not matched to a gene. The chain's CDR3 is CASSPEDRASSPLHF. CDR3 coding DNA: TGTGCCAGCAGCCCAGAGGACAGGGCTAGTTCACCCCTCCACTTT.

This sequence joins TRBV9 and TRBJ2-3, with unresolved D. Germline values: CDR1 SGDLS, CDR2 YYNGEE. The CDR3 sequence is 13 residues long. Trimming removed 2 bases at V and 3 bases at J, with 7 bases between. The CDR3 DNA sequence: TGTGCCAGCAGCGTCGTCTCTACAGATACGCAGTATTTT. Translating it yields CASSVVSTDTQYF.

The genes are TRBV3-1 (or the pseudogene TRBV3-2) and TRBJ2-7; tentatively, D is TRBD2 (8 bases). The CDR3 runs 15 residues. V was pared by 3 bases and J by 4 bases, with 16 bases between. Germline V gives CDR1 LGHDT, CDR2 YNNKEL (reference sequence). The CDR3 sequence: CASSHLGRGQYEQYF. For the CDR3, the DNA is TGTGCCAGCAGCCACCTCGGGAGGGGGCAATACGAGCAGTACTTC.

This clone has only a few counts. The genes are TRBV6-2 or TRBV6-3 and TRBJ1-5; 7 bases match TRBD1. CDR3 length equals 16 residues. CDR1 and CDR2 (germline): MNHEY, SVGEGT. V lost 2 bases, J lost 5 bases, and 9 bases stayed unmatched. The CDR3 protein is CASSYLDRVLYQPQHF. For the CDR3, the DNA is TGTGCCAGCAGTTACCTCGACAGGGTCCTTTATCAGCCCCAGCATTTT.

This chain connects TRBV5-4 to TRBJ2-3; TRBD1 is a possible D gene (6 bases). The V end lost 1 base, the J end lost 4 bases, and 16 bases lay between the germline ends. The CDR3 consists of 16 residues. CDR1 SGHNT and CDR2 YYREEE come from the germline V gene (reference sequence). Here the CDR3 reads CASSLPPLGGPDTQYF. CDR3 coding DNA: TGTGCCAGCAGCTTGCCTCCTTTAGGGGGACCAGATACGCAGTATTTT.

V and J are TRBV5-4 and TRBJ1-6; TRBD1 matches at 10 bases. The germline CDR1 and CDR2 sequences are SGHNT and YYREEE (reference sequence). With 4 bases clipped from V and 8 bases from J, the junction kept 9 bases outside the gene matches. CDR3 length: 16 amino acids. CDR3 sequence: CASSQGQGGLHSPLHF. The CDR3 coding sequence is TGTGCCAGCAGCCAAGGACAGGGGGGTCTCCATTCACCCCTCCACTTT.

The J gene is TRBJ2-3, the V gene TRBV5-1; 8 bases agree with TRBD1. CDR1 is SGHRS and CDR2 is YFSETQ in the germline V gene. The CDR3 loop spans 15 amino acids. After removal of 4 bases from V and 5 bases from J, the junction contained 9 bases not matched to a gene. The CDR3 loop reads CASSIDRGSQDTQYF. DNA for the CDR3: TGCGCCAGCAGCATTGACAGGGGTTCCCAAGATACGCAGTATTTT.

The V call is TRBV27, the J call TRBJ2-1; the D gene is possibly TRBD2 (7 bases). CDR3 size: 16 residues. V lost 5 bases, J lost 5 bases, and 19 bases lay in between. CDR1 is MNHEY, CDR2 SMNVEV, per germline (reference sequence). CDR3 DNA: TGTGCCAGCAGTCCTAACTCGGGGGGCCTGCACAATGAGCAGTTCTTC. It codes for CASSPNSGGLHNEQFF.

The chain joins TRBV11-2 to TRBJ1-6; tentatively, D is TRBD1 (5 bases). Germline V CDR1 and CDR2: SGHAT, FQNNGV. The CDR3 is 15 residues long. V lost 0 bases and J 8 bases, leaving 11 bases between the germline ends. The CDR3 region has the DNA TGTGCCAGCAGCTTAGATGAAGGGGAATATTCACCCCTCCACTTT. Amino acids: CASSLDEGEYSPLHF.

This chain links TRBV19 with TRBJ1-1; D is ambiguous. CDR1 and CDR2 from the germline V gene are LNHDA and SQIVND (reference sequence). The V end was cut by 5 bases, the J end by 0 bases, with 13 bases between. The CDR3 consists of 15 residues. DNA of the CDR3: TGTGCCAGTAGTCACCGAGCGGGGATGAACACTGAAGCTTTCTTT. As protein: CASSHRAGMNTEAFF.

The CDR3 DNA sequence: TGCGCCAGCAGCTCAGCCCCAGGGGTACCTGAAGCTTTCTTT. It yields the protein CASSSAPGVPEAFF. The chain is built from TRBV5-1 and TRBJ1-1; D might be TRBD1 (6 bases). Germline V gene lookup returns CDR1 SGHRS and CDR2 YFSETQ. The CDR3 contains 14 residues. V shed 3 bases and J shed 6 bases, with 15 bases lying between them.

CDR3 DNA: TGTGCCAGCAGTTTATCCCGGTCATCAGGGGGCTATGGCTACACCTTC. This gives the protein CASSLSRSSGGYGYTF. V is TRBV27 and J is TRBJ1-2, with 7 bases that match TRBD1. Germline V gene data show CDR1 as MNHEY and CDR2 as SMNVEV (reference sequence). J was trimmed by 4 bases and V by 0 bases; bases with no gene match: 8. The CDR3 length is 16 residues.

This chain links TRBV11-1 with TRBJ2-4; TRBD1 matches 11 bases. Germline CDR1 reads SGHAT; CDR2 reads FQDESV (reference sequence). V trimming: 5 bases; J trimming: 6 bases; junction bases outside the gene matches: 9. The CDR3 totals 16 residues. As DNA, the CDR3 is TGTGCCAGCAGCAAGCGGACAGGGGGCGCGGGAAACATTCAGTACTTC. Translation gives CASSKRTGGAGNIQYF.

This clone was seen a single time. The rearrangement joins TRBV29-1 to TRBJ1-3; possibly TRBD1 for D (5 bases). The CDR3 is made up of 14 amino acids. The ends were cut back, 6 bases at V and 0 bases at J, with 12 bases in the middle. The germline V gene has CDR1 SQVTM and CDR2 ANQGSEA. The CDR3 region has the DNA TGCAGCGTCGGGGGAGAGGCCTCTGGAAACACCATATATTTT. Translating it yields CSVGGEASGNTIYF.

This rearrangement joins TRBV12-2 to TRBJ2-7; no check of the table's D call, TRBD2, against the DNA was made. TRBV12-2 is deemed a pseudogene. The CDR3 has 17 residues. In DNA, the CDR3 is TGTGCAAGTCGCCACGAACTTGGGCGGGGGGACTCCTACGAGCAGTACTTC. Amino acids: CASRHELGRGDSYEQYF.

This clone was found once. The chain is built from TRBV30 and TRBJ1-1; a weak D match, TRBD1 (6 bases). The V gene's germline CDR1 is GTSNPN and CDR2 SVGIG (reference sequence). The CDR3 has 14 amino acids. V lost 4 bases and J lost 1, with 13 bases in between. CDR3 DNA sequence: TGTGCCTGGACCGCGGGGGCCCCGAACACTGAAGCTTTCTTT. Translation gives CAWTAGAPNTEAFF.

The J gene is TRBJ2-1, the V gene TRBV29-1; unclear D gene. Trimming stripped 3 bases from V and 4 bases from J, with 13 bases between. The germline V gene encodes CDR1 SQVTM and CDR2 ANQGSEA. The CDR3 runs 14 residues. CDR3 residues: CSVEVPRLYNEQFF. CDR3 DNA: TGCAGCGTTGAGGTTCCGCGGTTATACAATGAGCAGTTCTTC.

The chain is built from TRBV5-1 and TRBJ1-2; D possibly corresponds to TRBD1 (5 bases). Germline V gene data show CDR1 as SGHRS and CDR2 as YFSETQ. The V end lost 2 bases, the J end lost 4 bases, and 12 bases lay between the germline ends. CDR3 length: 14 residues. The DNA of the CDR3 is TGCGCCAGCAGCTTCCGGGTCCAGGGCTATGGCTACACCTTC. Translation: CASSFRVQGYGYTF. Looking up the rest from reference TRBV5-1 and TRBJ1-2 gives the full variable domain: KAGVTQTPRYLIKTRGQQVTLSCSPISGHRSVSWYQQTPGQGLQFLFEYFSETQRNKGNFPGRFSGRQFSNSRSEMNVSTLELGDSALYLCASSFRVQGYGYTFGSGTRLTVV.

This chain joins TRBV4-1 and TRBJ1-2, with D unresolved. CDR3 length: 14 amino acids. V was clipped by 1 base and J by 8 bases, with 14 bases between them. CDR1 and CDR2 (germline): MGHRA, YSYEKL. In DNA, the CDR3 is TGCGCCAGCAGCCAAGCCCGTCAGGCGGGGGGCTACACCTTC. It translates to CASSQARQAGGYTF.

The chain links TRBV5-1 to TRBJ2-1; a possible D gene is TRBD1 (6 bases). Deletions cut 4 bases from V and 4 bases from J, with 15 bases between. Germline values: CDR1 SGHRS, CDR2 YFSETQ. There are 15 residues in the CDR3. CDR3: CASSLADRLYNEQFF. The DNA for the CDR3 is TGCGCCAGCAGCCTGGCCGACAGGCTTTACAATGAGCAGTTCTTC.

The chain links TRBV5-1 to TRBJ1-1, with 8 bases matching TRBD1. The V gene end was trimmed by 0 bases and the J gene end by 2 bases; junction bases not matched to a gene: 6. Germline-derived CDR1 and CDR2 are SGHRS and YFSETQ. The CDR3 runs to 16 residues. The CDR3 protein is CASSLVSGGSNTEAFF. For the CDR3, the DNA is TGCGCCAGCAGCTTGGTATCAGGGGGCAGTAACACTGAAGCTTTCTTT. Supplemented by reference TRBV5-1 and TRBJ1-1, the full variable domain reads KAGVTQTPRYLIKTRGQQVTLSCSPISGHRSVSWYQQTPGQGLQFLFEYFSETQRNKGNFPGRFSGRQFSNSRSEMNVSTLELGDSALYLCASSLVSGGSNTEAFFGQGTRLTVV.